This T cell receptor beta chain stems from a study of blood T cells in healthy people across ages (dated by TCRdb to between 2014 and 2017). Concerning the study at large: In model experiments, template switching captured about one uniquely barcoded TCR beta cDNA molecule for every two T cells. Using deep sequencing normalized with unique cDNA molecular identifiers, the study measured how TCR beta repertoire diversity changes with age. Donors were grouped into four age groups: young (average roughly 15 years), middle-aged (roughly 40), aged (approximately 67) and long-lived (about 90). Donors of different ages were randomly distributed across sequencing lanes to avoid experimental bias. Two additional independent replicas of 1 million unique cDNA reads from the same blood draw were analyzed for two donors (one aged 18 to 30 and one aged 80 or older). What the work shows at the level of the full study, not this receptor alone: Compared with the aged group, the long-lived group had more naive CD4+ T cells, fewer expanded clones and increased TCR diversity, suggesting age selection. Observed TCR beta diversity per million T cells fell roughly linearly with age, and a significant reduction was already apparent by age about 38. Estimates of total diversity based on one million sequenced T cells were regarded as lower bounds and as underestimates. A strong correlation was found between observed TCR beta diversity and the percentage of naive T cells measured by flow cytometry. Bulk unsorted PBMC profiling prevented conclusive comparison of naive and antigen-experienced compartments. Donor CMV infection status was unknown, potentially confounding age-related changes in expanded clonotypes.

Donors were 39 systemically healthy Caucasian individuals from Russia aged roughly 6 to 90 years. Approximately 9.3 milliliters of peripheral blood were drawn from each donor into EDTA-treated Vacutainer tubes. Ficoll-Paque density-gradient centrifugation was used to isolate PBMCs, with at least 7 million obtained per sample. Total RNA, at least 5.5 micrograms per sample, was extracted from PBMCs with Trizol reagent. For every donor, flow cytometry on a PBMC aliquot measured the percentage of naive CD45RAhigh/CD27high T cells. This clonotype was detected a few times. The antigen it binds to is not known. Base qualities are not at hand, and no much larger clone is one base apart. From its cysteine to its phenylalanine, the CDR3 spans 12 amino acids. Only the CDR3 DNA is retained, 36 bases long and in frame from the first base. V and J lose 4 bases and 8 bases, and a span of 8 bases separates them. The germline V gene gives CDR1 as WSHSY and CDR2 as SAAADI.

Receptor libraries were prepared by 5' RACE. Sequencing relied on an Illumina HiSeq 2500. The second PCR ran for about 6 to 12 cycles and used a J-beta primer mix along with a sample-barcoded 5' primer. A template-switch 5' adaptor carrying 12 random nucleotides introduced a unique molecular identifier onto each TCR beta cDNA molecule. Each sample yielded at least 2.5 million CDR3-containing paired-end reads. All of the RNA was converted into first-strand cDNA using the Mint cDNA synthesis kit, with a TRBC-specific oligonucleotide serving as the primer. After uracil-DNA glycosylase treatment, a first 18-cycle PCR used universal primers M1SS and BC2_uni_R on all cDNA. The published analysis was carried out like this. For normalization, 1 million high-quality reads were randomly selected from each sample, with every read carrying a distinct molecular identifier. Instead of being binned into consensus sequences, reads that shared molecular identifiers were thrown out. MiTCR, with a Q25 quality threshold and the strictest error-elimination algorithm, was used for CDR3 identification, clonotype clustering and error correction. A nonparametric unseen species model using Euler transformation provided a lower-bound estimate of total TCR beta diversity. The public reads were run again by TCRdb, first through fastp at Q25 and then through MiXCR, and only productive beta chains were kept. Merged by CDR3 protein, the rows form single entries marked with the most common genes and DNA. The V and J calls were not made by the authors but by TCRdb's processing. This sample gives more than 1.4 million distinct CDR3 sequences in total; roughly 45% of them show up just once. Roughly 7.9% of the sample is taken by the ten largest.

This TCR was recovered from a woman under 30 in good health. The sequencing input was blood. The V and J genes are TRBV10-2 and TRBJ1-4, with the D gene call left open. The DNA reads as follows: TGCGCCAGCAGTGCAGGAGGCGAAAAACTGTTTTTT. Its protein product is CASSAGGEKLFF.